This T cell receptor beta chain was documented in a study of control samples from healthy donors and cancer patients. Trimming took 4 bases from V and 0 from J, leaving 17 bases between them. The germline V gene has CDR1 SEHNR and CDR2 FQNEAQ (reference sequence). The CDR3 consists of 17 residues. The repertoire was sequenced with immunoSEQ multiplex PCR; TCRdb's copy has only in-frame clones and lacks some. The table includes 75,000 to 90,000 clones, roughly 86% detected once. The sample holds one count of this clone. This clonotype originated in a young man in good health. Sequenced sample: blood. The chain couples TRBV7-9 to TRBJ2-3; D is possibly TRBD2 (6 bases). This CDR3 reads CASSSPLLATSTDTQYF. Here the CDR3 DNA reads TGTGCCAGCAGCTCACCCCTCCTAGCGACGAGCACAGATACGCAGTATTTT.